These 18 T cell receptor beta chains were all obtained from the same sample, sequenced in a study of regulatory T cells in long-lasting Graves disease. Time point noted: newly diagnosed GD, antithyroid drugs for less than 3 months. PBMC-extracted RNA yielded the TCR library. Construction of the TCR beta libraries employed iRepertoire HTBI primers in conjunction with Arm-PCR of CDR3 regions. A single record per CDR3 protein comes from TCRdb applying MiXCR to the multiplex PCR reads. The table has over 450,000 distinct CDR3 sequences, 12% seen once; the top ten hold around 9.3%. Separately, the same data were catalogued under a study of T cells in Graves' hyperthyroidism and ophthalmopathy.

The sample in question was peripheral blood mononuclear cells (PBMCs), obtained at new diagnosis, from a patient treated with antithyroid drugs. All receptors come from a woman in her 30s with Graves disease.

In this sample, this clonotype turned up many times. CDR3 coding DNA: TGCAGTGCTAGAGGATATGGGGCAACCTACGAGCAGTACTTC. This sequence encodes CSARGYGATYEQYF. J is TRBJ2-7 and V is TRBV20-1, with a tentative D call TRBD1 (5 bases). The length of the CDR3 is 14 residues. Germline values: CDR1 DFQATT, CDR2 SNEGSKA (reference sequence). Trimming took off 1 base at V and 2 bases at J, with 12 bases between the two ends.

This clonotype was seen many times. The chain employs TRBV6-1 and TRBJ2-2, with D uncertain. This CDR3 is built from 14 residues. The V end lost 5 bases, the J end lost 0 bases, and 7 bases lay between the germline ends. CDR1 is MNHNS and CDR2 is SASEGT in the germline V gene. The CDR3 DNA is TGTGCCAGCAGTCCTACCCCGAACACCGGGGAGCTGTTTTTT. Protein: CASSPTPNTGELFF.

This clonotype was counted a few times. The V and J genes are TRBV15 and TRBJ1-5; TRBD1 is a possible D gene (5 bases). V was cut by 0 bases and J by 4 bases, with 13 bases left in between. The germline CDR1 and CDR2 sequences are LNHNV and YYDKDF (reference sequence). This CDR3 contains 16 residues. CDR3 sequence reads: CATSRESGTRNQPQHF. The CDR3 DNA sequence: TGTGCCACCAGCAGAGAGTCAGGGACCCGTAATCAGCCCCAGCATTTT.

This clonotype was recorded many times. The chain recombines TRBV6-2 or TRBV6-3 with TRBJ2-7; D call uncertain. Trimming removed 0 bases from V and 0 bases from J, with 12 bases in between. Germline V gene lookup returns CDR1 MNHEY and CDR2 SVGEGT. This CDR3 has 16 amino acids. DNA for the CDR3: TGTGCCAGCAGTTACTCGTCTACCCGCTACTCCTACGAGCAGTACTTC. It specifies CASSYSSTRYSYEQYF.

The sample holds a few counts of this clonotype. The CDR3 spells CASSRRKGALNTEAFF. CDR3 bases: TGTGCCAGCAGTCGCCGCAAAGGGGCTTTGAACACTGAAGCTTTCTTT. The chain joins TRBV6-1 to TRBJ1-1; possibly TRBD1 for D (5 bases). The CDR3 runs to 16 residues. From germline, CDR1 is MNHNS and CDR2 SASEGT. With 5 bases removed from V and 0 bases from J, the gap between germline ends came to 16 bases.

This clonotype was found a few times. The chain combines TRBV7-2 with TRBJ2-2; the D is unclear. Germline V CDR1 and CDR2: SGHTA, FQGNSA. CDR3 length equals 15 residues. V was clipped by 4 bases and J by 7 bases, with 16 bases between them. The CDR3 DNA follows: TGTGCCAGCAGCTCCACTGGCCGTTGGGTCGGGGAGCTGTTTTTT. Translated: CASSSTGRWVGELFF. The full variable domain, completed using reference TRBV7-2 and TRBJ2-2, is GAGVSQSPSNKVTEKGKDVELRCDPISGHTALYWYRQSLGQGLEFLIYFQGNSAPDKSGLPSDRFSAERTGGSVSTLTIQRTQQEDSAVYLCASSSTGRWVGELFFGEGSRLTVL.

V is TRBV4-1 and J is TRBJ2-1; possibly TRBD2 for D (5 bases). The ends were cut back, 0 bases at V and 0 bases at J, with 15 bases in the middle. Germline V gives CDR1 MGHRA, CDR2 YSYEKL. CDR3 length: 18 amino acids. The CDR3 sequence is CASSQDDERRSSYNEQFF. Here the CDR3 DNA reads TGCGCCAGCAGCCAAGATGACGAGCGGCGGAGCTCCTACAATGAGCAGTTCTTC.

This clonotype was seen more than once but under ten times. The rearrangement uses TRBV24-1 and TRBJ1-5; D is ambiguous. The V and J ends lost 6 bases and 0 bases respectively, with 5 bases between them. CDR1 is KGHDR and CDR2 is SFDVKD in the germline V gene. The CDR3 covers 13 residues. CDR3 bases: TGTGCCACCAGTTTCTCTAGCAATCAGCCCCAGCATTTT. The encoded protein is CATSFSSNQPQHF.

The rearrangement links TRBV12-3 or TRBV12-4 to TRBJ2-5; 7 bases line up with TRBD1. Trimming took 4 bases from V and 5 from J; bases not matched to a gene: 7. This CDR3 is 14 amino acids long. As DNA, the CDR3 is TGTGCCAGCAGTTATACAGGGGTCCGGGAGACCCAGTACTTC. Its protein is CASSYTGVRETQYF.

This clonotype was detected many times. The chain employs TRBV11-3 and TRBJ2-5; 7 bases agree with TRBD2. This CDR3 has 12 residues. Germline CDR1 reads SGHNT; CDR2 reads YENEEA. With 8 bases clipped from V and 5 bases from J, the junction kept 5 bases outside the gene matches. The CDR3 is CASRGVGETQYF. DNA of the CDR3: TGTGCCAGCCGGGGGGTTGGGGAGACCCAGTACTTC.

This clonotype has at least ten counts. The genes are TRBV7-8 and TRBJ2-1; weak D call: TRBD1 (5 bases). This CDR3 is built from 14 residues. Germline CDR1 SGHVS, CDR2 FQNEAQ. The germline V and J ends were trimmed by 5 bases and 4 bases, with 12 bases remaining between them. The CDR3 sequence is CASSRIDRYNEQFF. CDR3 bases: TGTGCCAGCAGCCGAATTGACAGATACAATGAGCAGTTCTTC.

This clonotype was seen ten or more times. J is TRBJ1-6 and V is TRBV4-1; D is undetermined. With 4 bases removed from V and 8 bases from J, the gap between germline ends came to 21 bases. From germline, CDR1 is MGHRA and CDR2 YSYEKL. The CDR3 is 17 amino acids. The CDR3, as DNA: TGCGCCAGCAGCCCTTACGCGCCAGTTCGAGGGCATTCACCCCTCCACTTT. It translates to CASSPYAPVRGHSPLHF.

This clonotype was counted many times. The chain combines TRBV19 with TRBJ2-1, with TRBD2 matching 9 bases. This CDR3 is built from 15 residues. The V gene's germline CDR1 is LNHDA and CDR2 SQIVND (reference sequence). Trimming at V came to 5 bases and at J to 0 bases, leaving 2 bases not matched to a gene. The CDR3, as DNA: TGTGCCAGTAGTGATAGCGGGAGCTCCTACAATGAGCAGTTCTTC. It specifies CASSDSGSSYNEQFF.

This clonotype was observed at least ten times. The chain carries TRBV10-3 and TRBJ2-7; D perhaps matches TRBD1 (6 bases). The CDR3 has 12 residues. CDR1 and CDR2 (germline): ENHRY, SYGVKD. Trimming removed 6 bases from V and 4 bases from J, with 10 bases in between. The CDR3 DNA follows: TGTGCCATCAGCCCCGGACAGTACGAGCAGTACTTC. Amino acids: CAISPGQYEQYF.

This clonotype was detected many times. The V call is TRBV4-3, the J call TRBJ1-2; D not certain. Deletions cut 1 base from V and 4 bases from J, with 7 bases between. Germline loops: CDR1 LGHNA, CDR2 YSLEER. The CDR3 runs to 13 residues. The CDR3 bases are TGCGCCAGCAGCCAAGTTCCTGCCTATGGCTACACCTTC. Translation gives CASSQVPAYGYTF.

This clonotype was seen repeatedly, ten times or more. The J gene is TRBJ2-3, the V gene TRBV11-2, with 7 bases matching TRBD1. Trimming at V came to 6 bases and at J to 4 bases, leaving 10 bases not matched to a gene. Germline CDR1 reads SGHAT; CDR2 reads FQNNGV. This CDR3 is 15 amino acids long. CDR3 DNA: TGTGCCAGCAGTTCCGACAGGGCGCATTCAGATACGCAGTATTTT. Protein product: CASSSDRAHSDTQYF.

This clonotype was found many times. CDR3 residues: CASIGQGYGYTF. Here the CDR3 DNA reads TGTGCCAGCATCGGACAGGGCTATGGCTACACCTTC. This chain connects TRBV28 to TRBJ1-2, with 8 bases identical to TRBD1. After removal of 7 bases from V and 4 bases from J, the junction contained 2 bases not matched to a gene. The CDR3 has 12 amino acids. CDR1 is MDHEN and CDR2 is SYDVKM in the germline V gene.

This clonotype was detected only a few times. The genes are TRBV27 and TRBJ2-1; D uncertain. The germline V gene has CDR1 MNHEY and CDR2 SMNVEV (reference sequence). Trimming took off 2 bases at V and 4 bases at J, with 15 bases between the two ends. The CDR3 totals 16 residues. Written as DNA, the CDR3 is TGTGCCAGCAGTTTAAGTGGACGGAAATTATACAATGAGCAGTTCTTC. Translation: CASSLSGRKLYNEQFF.